The source of this T cell receptor (beta chain) is a study of blood T cell repertoires in COVID-19. Cohort placement rested on clinical history that participants reported themselves. Within 2 weeks before study entry, exposed participants met a COVID-19 case. Sequenced by immunoSEQ multiplex PCR; TCRdb stores in-frame clones only, minus some. In the table there are under 250,000 clones, 83% of which are singletons. Source material: PBMCs or T cells enriched from blood (not recorded which). The receptor was isolated from a woman aged 50 to 65 who had been exposed to COVID-19.

The CDR3 loop is CATARDNYGYTF. DNA of the CDR3: TGTGCCACAGCCCGGGATAACTATGGCTACACCTTC. V and J are TRBV24-1 and TRBJ1-2; D is unresolved. V lost 10 bases and J lost 1, with 9 bases in between. Germline V gene sequence: CDR1 KGHDR, CDR2 SFDVKD. The CDR3 is 12 residues long.